One TCR beta chain is described in this entry. Its antigen remains unknown. Germline V gene sequence: CDR1 MGHRA, CDR2 YSYEKL. Trimming took 4 bases from V and 2 from J, leaving 14 bases between them. The CDR3 spans 15 residues. Profiling relied on immunoSEQ multiplex PCR, and the TCRdb table lists in-frame clones only, not all of them. The sample includes about 72,000 clones, 85% to 90% of them seen just once. These data belong to a study of OX40 agonist ivuxolimab in advanced cancers. Across the study: Patient treatment consisted of intravenous ivuxolimab administration every 2 weeks at 0.01 to 10 mg/kg. The dose-escalation cohort had hepatocellular carcinoma, melanoma, renal cell or head and neck cancer. Broader study findings: Fewer expanded clones were found on average in CD4+ than in CD8+ T cells.

V and J are TRBV4-1 and TRBJ2-5; weak D call: TRBD2 (5 bases). Sample: CD4+ or CD8+ T cells sorted from blood, taken in a trial of the OX40 agonist ivuxolimab. The TCR was taken from an adult with an advanced solid tumor such as melanoma, head and neck, liver or kidney cancer. This CDR3 reads CASSRLTGTQETQYF. CDR3 bases: TGCGCCAGCAGCCGACTAACGGGCACTCAAGAGACCCAGTACTTC.